These 15 T cell receptor beta chains were all obtained from the same sample, sequenced in a study of blood T cells in healthy people across ages. It was with a sample-barcoded 5' primer and a J-beta primer mix that a second PCR of about 7 to 12 cycles was run. TCRdb reanalysed the 5' RACE reads using MiXCR and keeps one entry per CDR3 protein. The repertoire holds about 970,000 distinct CDR3 sequences, with about 51% as singletons. Sample: blood. The source of these receptors is a woman aged 60-75 years in good health.

The genes are TRBV28 and TRBJ1-1; no definite D call. Trimming left V 4 bases short and J 7 bases short, with 10 bases between. Germline V gene data show CDR1 as MDHEN and CDR2 as SYDVKM. The CDR3 runs 12 residues. The CDR3 loop is CASSSVAGEAFF. CDR3 DNA: TGTGCCAGCAGTTCGGTGGCAGGTGAAGCTTTCTTT.

The V gene is TRBV10-3, the J gene TRBJ2-7; 10 nucleotides line up with TRBD2. The CDR3 spans 18 residues. J was trimmed by 1 base and V by 0 bases; bases with no gene match: 9. Looked up from germline, CDR1 is ENHRY and CDR2 is SYGVKD. CDR3 sequence: CAISESQAQREGSYEQYF. The CDR3 DNA is TGTGCCATCAGTGAGTCGCAGGCCCAGCGGGAGGGATCCTACGAGCAGTACTTC.

The table lists this clonotype with a few counts. V gene TRBV9 combines with J gene TRBJ2-1; 8 nucleotides line up with TRBD2. The J call is doubtful: the DNA matches TRBJ2-7 better. CDR1 and CDR2 (germline): SGDLS, YYNGEE. This CDR3 has 15 amino acids. The CDR3 protein is CASSVGGTSANEQYF. The CDR3 bases are TGTGCCAGCAGCGTAGGCGGGACTAGTGCCAATGAGCAGTACTTC.

This clonotype turned up a few times. The chain uses TRBV4-1 and TRBJ2-7; 10 positions match TRBD1. Germline values: CDR1 MGHRA, CDR2 YSYEKL. With V trimmed by 4 bases and J by 5 bases, 5 bases remained unmatched. This CDR3 is built from 14 residues. CDR3 bases: TGCGCCAGCAGCCCGGGACAGGGGACCCACGAGCAGTACTTC. The encoded protein is CASSPGQGTHEQYF.

The CDR3, as DNA: TGTGCCAGCAGTTTCCTGGCTTCGAATATCTACAATGAGCAGTTCTTC. Translated: CASSFLASNIYNEQFF. V and J are TRBV12-3 or TRBV12-4 and TRBJ2-1; D is uncertain. This CDR3 has 16 amino acids. Between the trimmed V and J ends, which lost 3 bases and 3 bases, there was a span of 15 bases.

The gene calls are TRBV27 and TRBJ2-1, with D perhaps TRBD1 (5 bases). V was shortened by 0 bases and J by 7 bases, with 7 bases between the two germline ends. Looked up from germline, CDR1 is MNHEY and CDR2 is SMNVEV (reference sequence). The CDR3 consists of 13 residues. The CDR3 sequence: CASSLSYRNEQFF. CDR3 sequence (DNA): TGTGCCAGCAGTTTATCGTACAGGAATGAGCAGTTCTTC.

The sample holds one count of this clonotype. The V call is TRBV29-1, the J call TRBJ2-3; D is uncertain. The CDR3 is made up of 11 amino acids. Germline V lookup: CDR1 SQVTM, CDR2 ANQGSEA. V lost 6 bases to trimming and J lost 2 bases, with 6 bases between them. CDR3 region: CSVMNTDTQYF. The CDR3, as DNA: TGCAGCGTAATGAACACAGATACGCAGTATTTT.

The V gene is TRBV7-2, the J gene TRBJ1-5; D is possibly TRBD1 (5 bases). This CDR3 contains 17 residues. V lost 5 bases and J 0 bases, leaving 17 bases between the germline ends. CDR1 SGHTA and CDR2 FQGNSA come from the germline V gene. The CDR3 loop is CASSPWGRGGSNQPQHF. The DNA of the CDR3 is TGTGCCAGCAGCCCTTGGGGCCGAGGCGGTAGCAATCAGCCCCAGCATTTT.

This clonotype was observed a handful of times. The CDR3 is CASSLLSHWSSGANVLTF. The CDR3 coding sequence is TGTGCCAGCAGTTTACTTTCACACTGGAGCTCTGGGGCCAACGTCCTGACTTTC. This chain connects TRBV12-3 or TRBV12-4 to TRBJ2-6; no clear D gene. The CDR3 covers 18 residues. V lost 2 bases, J lost 0 bases, and 14 bases lay in between.

V and J are TRBV4-1 and TRBJ2-1; D tentatively reads TRBD1 or TRBD2 (7 bases each). The germline V and J ends were trimmed by 4 bases and 3 bases, with 13 bases remaining between them. The CDR3 is 15 residues long. Germline loops: CDR1 MGHRA, CDR2 YSYEKL. CDR3 sequence: CASSPQGGDYNEQFF. The CDR3 nucleotides read TGCGCCAGCAGCCCCCAGGGGGGGGACTACAATGAGCAGTTCTTC.

J is TRBJ2-5 and V is TRBV6-5; TRBD2 aligns across 9 bases. This CDR3 spans 16 amino acids. In germline, CDR1 is MNHEY, CDR2 SVGAGI. The trim removed 1 base at V and 11 bases at J, leaving 14 bases unmatched. CDR3 DNA: TGTGCCAGCAGTTACTTAGCGGGGGCGTCAAACGCTGAGCAGTACTTC. Protein: CASSYLAGASNAEQYF.

V usage is TRBV7-2 and J usage is TRBJ2-3, with 8 bases that match TRBD1. This CDR3 contains 15 residues. Germline CDR1 and CDR2: SGHTA and FQGNSA. V was pared by 5 bases and J by 3 bases, with 7 bases of the junction left unmatched. CDR3 region: CASSPRGTGTDTQYF. The CDR3, as DNA: TGTGCCAGCAGCCCCCGAGGGACAGGTACAGATACGCAGTATTTT. Looking up the rest from reference TRBV7-2 and TRBJ2-3 gives the full variable domain: GAGVSQSPSNKVTEKGKDVELRCDPISGHTALYWYRQSLGQGLEFLIYFQGNSAPDKSGLPSDRFSAERTGGSVSTLTIQRTQQEDSAVYLCASSPRGTGTDTQYFGPGTRLTVL.

This clonotype has more than one count but fewer than ten. V usage is TRBV7-3 and J usage is TRBJ2-3; no firm D call. V lost 5 bases to trimming and J lost 1 base, with 13 bases between them. Per the germline V gene, CDR1 is SGHTA and CDR2 is FQGTGA. This CDR3 region has 15 residues. CDR3 nucleotides: TGTGCCAGCAGCCCGGACGGAAGCCGCACAGATACGCAGTATTTT. It yields the protein CASSPDGSRTDTQYF.

J is TRBJ1-2 and V is TRBV15; D unclear. This CDR3 contains 18 residues. Looked up from germline, CDR1 is LNHNV and CDR2 is YYDKDF (reference sequence). Trimming cost V 0 bases and J 0 bases, with 17 bases left between them. CDR3: CATSRDRHRMEANYGYTF. CDR3 nucleotides: TGTGCCACCAGCAGAGATCGACACCGGATGGAAGCTAACTATGGCTACACCTTC.

This clonotype was seen more than once but under ten times. The chain recombines TRBV6-6 with TRBJ1-6; maybe TRBD1 (5 bases). The V end was cut by 5 bases, the J end by 4 bases, with 12 bases between. Looked up from germline, CDR1 is MNHNY and CDR2 is SVGAGI (reference sequence). CDR3 length: 15 amino acids. The CDR3 region has the DNA TGTGCCAGCAGTGCGACAGCGGATTATAATTCACCCCTCCACTTT. As protein: CASSATADYNSPLHF.